This T cell receptor (beta chain) was profiled in a study of blood T cell repertoires in COVID-19. About the research overall: The United States, Italy and Spain supplied acute and convalescent COVID-19 samples. In each case, the material was cDNA or gDNA derived from T cells, B-cell-depleted T cells, or PBMCs.

Original methodology: Estimation of nucleated cell counts was performed using reference gene primer amplification. Profiling relied on immunoSEQ multiplex PCR, and the TCRdb table lists in-frame clones only, not all of them. V and J calls and clone size come straight from that table; D and trimming were deduced from the DNA. Altogether about 150,000 clones are present, around 82% being singletons, with the ten largest covering around 45%. The V segment lost 2 bases and the J segment 0 bases; nucleotides outside the gene matches: 11. Germline V lookup: CDR1 MNHEY, CDR2 SVGEGT. There are 18 residues in the CDR3.

The sequencing input was peripheral blood. This TCR was sampled from a human donor in a cohort sampled during active COVID-19. V and J are TRBV6-2 or TRBV6-3 and TRBJ1-1; TRBD1 agrees at 8 bases. CDR3 in DNA: TGTGCCAGCAGTTACACCCCAGGGGGCCCCATTATGAACACTGAAGCTTTCTTT. As protein: CASSYTPGGPIMNTEAFF.